This T cell receptor (beta chain) originates from a study of shared clonotypes between healthy human individuals. Deep-level assay runs were performed. Produced via immunoSEQ multiplex PCR; TCRdb's table is partial and in-frame only. The table includes over 400,000 clones, approximately 82% detected once. Every donor was a Caucasian adult from Nashville, Tennessee. The CDR3 length is 12 residues. Germline-derived CDR1 and CDR2 are SGHRS and YFSETQ. Sequenced input: PBMCs. The source is a woman in her thirties or forties in good health. Some clones in this sample may be carry-over from other donors' samples. The genes are TRBV5-1 and TRBJ2-5; no clear D gene. The J call could be wrong; TRBJ2-7 is a better fit for the DNA end. CDR3 nucleotide sequence: TGCGCCAGCAGCTTACAAGCCTACGAGCAGTACTTC. Its protein product is CASSLQAYEQYF.